Each of the 10 T cell receptor beta chains below was sequenced from the same sample in a study of blood T cell repertoires in COVID-19. Assay: immunoSEQ multiplex PCR; the TCRdb copy retains only in-frame clones and omits some. The sample carries about 51,000 clones, 86% recorded once. The sample was peripheral blood. These receptors originate from a man between 60 and 70 years old with acute or convalescent COVID-19.

The rearrangement joins TRBV6-4 to TRBJ1-2, with TRBD1 matching over 7 bases. Losses at the gene ends were 2 bases for V and 6 bases for J; bases not matched to a gene: 9. The CDR3 covers 15 residues. Looked up from germline, CDR1 is MRHNA and CDR2 is SNTAGT. CDR3 in DNA: TGTGCCAGCAGTGACGGGGACAGCCGAATCAATGGCTACACCTTC. It codes for CASSDGDSRINGYTF.

The chain joins TRBV14 to TRBJ1-2, with a weak D call TRBD1 (6 bases). Per the germline V gene, CDR1 is SGHDN and CDR2 is FVKESK. The CDR3 is 15 residues long. Trimming cost V 2 bases and J 2 bases, with 12 bases left between them. CDR3 amino acids: CASSQLRQGNYGYTF. The CDR3 DNA follows: TGTGCCAGCAGCCAACTCCGGCAGGGGAACTATGGCTACACCTTC.

The chain recombines TRBV6-5 with TRBJ2-7; D may be TRBD1 (7 bases). The CDR3 extends over 13 amino acids. Trimming removed 8 bases from V and 4 bases from J, with 15 bases in between. The germline V gene has CDR1 MNHEY and CDR2 SVGAGI. CDR3 in DNA: TGTGCCAGCCCAGGGGGGCGCACTTACGAGCAGTACTTC. Residues: CASPGGRTYEQYF.

This clone was seen only once. The rearrangement joins TRBV29-1 to TRBJ1-2, with a possible D match to TRBD1 (5 bases). This CDR3 has 12 residues. V shed 4 bases and J shed 2 bases, with 8 bases lying between them. Per the germline V gene, CDR1 is SQVTM and CDR2 is ANQGSEA. The CDR3 nucleotides read TGCAGCGTTGTGGACACCAACTATGGCTACACCTTC. As protein: CSVVDTNYGYTF.

This chain connects TRBV6-5 to TRBJ1-4; 10 bases map to TRBD1. Germline assignment: CDR1 MNHEY and CDR2 SVGAGI. V was clipped by 4 bases and J by 13 bases; unmatched bases: 12. The CDR3 loop spans 15 amino acids. The CDR3 nucleotides read TGTGCCAGCAGTTTGTCCGGGACAGGGGATTCTGGACTGTTTTTT. This gives the protein CASSLSGTGDSGLFF.

This clone was detected once. The V and J genes are TRBV10-3 and TRBJ1-1, with D perhaps matching TRBD1 (6 bases). Germline V CDR1 and CDR2: ENHRY, SYGVKD. V lost 2 bases, J lost 7 bases, and 20 bases lay in between. The CDR3 length is 16 residues. This CDR3 is CAISEIRTARRVEAFF. The CDR3 region has the DNA TGTGCCATCAGTGAGATTAGGACAGCCCGGAGAGTTGAAGCTTTCTTT.

A few counts support this clone. The chain combines TRBV4-1 with TRBJ2-1; a weak D match, TRBD2 (5 bases). V gave up 4 bases and J gave up 3 bases, with 19 bases separating them. This CDR3 has 17 residues. Germline values: CDR1 MGHRA, CDR2 YSYEKL. This CDR3 reads CASSRVHSAESYNEQFF. The CDR3 DNA reads as TGCGCCAGCAGCCGCGTCCATAGCGCGGAGAGCTACAATGAGCAGTTCTTC.

This sequence joins TRBV25-1 and TRBJ1-1; TRBD1 aligns across 7 bases. Germline V gene lookup returns CDR1 MGHDK and CDR2 SYGVNS. J gave up 1 base and V 7 bases, and 6 bases lay outside the gene matches. The CDR3 has 14 residues. In nucleotides, the CDR3 is TGTGCCAGCACCCCCCCAGGGGGGAACACTGAAGCTTTCTTT. Translation: CASTPPGGNTEAFF.

The J gene is TRBJ1-1, the V gene TRBV19, with 7 bases aligning to TRBD1. Germline V CDR1 and CDR2: LNHDA, SQIVND (reference sequence). Germline trimming cut 4 bases from V and 8 bases from J; bases unmatched to any gene: 10. This CDR3 contains 14 residues. Here the CDR3 reads CASSKDPRQGEAFF. Written as DNA, the CDR3 is TGTGCCAGTAGTAAGGATCCCCGACAGGGAGAAGCTTTCTTT.

The rearrangement links TRBV19 to TRBJ2-7, with 7 nucleotides matching TRBD2. CDR3 length: 12 residues. CDR1 is LNHDA and CDR2 is SQIVND in the germline V gene (reference sequence). The J segment lost 3 bases and the V segment lost 4 bases, leaving 0 bases of the junction unmatched. Here the CDR3 DNA reads TGTGCCAGTAGTAGGGGGGGCTACGAGCAGTACTTC. As protein: CASSRGGYEQYF.